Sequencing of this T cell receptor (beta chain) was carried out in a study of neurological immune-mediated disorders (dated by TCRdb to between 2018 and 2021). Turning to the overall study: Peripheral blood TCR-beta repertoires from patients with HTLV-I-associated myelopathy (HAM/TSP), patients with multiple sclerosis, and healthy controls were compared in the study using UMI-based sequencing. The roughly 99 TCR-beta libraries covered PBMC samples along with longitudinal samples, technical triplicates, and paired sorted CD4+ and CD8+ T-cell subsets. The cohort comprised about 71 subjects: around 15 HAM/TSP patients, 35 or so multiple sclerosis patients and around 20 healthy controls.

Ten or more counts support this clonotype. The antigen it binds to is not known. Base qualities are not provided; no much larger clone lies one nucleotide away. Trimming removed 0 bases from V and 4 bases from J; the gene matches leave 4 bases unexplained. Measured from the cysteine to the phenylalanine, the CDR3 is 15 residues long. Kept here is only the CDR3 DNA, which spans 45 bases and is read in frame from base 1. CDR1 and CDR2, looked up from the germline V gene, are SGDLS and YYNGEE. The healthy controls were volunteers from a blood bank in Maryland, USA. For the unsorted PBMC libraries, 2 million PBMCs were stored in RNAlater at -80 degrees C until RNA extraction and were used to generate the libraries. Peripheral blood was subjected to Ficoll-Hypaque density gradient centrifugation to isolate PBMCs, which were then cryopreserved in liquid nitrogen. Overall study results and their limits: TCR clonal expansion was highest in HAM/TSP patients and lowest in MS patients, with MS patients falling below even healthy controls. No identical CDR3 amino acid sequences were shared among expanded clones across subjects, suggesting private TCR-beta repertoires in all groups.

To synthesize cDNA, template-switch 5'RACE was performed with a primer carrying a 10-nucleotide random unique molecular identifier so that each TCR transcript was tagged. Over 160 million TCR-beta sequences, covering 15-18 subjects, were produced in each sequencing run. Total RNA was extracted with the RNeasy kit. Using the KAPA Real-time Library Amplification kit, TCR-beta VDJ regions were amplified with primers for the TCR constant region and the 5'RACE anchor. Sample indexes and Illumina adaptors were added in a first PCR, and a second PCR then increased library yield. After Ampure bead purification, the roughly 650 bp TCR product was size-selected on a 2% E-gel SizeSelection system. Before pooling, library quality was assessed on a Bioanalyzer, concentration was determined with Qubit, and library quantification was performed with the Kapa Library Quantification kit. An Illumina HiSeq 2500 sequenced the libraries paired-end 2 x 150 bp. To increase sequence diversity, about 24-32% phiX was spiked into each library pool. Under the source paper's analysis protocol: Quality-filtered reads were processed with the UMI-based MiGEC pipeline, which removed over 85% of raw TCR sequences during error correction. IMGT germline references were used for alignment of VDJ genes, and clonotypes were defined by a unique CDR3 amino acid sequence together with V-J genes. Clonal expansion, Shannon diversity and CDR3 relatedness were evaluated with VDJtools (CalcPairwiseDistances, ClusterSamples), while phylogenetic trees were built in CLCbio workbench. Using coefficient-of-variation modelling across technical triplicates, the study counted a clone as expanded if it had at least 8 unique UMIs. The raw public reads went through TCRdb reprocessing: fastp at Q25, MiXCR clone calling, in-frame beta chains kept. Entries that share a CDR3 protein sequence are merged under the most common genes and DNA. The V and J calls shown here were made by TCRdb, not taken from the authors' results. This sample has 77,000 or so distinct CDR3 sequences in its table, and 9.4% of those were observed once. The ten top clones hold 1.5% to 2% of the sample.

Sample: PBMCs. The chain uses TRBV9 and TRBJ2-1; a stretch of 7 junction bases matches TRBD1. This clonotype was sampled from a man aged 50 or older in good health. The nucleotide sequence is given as TGTGCCAGCAGCGTAGCGGGACAGTCATACAATGAGCAGTTCTTC. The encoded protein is CASSVAGQSYNEQFF.